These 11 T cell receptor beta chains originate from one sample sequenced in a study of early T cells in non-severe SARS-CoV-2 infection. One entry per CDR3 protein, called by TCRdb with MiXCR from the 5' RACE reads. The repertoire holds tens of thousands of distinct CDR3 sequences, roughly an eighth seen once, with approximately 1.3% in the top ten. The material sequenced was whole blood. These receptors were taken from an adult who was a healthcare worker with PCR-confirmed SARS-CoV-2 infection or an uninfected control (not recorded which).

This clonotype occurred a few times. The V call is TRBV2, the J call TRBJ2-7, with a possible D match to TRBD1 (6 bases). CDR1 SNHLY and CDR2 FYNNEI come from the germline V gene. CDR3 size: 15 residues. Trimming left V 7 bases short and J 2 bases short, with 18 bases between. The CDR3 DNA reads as TGTGCCAGCACCCCCGGCAGGGGTTCCGCCTACGAGCAGTACTTC. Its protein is CASTPGRGSAYEQYF. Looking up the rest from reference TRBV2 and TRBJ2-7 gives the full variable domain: EPEVTQTPSHQVTQMGQEVILRCVPISNHLYFYWYRQILGQKVEFLVSFYNNEISEKSEIFDDQFSVERPDGSNFTLKIRSTKLEDSAMYFCASTPGRGSAYEQYFGPGTRLTVT.

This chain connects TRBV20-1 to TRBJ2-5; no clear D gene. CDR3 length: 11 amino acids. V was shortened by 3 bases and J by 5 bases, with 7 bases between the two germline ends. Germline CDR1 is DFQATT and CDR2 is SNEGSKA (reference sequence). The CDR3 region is CSASIPETQYF. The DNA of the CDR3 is TGCAGTGCTAGCATCCCCGAGACCCAGTACTTC.

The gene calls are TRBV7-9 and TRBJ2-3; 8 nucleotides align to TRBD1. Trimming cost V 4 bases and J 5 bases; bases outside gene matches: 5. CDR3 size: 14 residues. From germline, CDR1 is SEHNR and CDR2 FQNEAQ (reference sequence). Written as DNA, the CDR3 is TGTGCCAGCAGCTCCTCACAGGGGGTAGATACGCAGTATTTT. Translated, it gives CASSSSQGVDTQYF.

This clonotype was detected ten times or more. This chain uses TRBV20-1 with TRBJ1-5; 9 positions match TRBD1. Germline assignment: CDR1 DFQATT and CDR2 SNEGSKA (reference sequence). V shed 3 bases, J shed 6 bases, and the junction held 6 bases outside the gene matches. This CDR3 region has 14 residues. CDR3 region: CSARDTGGGQPQHF. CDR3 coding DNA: TGCAGTGCTAGGGATACAGGGGGCGGTCAGCCCCAGCATTTT.

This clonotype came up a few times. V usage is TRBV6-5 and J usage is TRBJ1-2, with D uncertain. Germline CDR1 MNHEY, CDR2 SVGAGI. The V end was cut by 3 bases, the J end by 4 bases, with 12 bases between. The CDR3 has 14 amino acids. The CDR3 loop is CASSYFGSSYGYTF. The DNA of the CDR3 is TGTGCCAGCAGTTATTTCGGCAGCTCCTATGGCTACACCTTC.

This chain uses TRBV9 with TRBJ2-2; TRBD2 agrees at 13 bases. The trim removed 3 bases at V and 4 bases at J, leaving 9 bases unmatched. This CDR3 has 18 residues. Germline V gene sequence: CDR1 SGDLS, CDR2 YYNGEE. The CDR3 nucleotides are TGTGCCAGCAGCGCGACCCGACTAGCGGGGGGTAGCACCGGGGAGCTGTTTTTT. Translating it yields CASSATRLAGGSTGELFF.

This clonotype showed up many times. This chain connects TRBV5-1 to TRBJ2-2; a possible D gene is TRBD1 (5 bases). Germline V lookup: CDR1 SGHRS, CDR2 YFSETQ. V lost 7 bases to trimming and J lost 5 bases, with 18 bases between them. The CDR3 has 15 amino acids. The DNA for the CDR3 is TGCGCCAGCCGACTGGCCGCAGGGAATACCGGGGAGCTGTTTTTT. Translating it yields CASRLAAGNTGELFF.

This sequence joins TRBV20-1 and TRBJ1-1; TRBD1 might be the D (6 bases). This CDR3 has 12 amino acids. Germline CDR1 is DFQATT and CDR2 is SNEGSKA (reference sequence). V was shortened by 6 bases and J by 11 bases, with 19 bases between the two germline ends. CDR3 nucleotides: TGCAGTGCGGCGATAGGGAGGGGGAGGGCTTTCTTT. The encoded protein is CSAAIGRGRAFF.

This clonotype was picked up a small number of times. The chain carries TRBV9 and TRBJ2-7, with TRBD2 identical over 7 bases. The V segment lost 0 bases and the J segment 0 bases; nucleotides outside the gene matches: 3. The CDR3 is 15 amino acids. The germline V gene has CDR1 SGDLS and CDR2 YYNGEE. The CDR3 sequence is CASSVGSGGSYEQYF. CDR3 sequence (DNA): TGTGCCAGCAGCGTAGGATCGGGGGGCTCCTACGAGCAGTACTTC.

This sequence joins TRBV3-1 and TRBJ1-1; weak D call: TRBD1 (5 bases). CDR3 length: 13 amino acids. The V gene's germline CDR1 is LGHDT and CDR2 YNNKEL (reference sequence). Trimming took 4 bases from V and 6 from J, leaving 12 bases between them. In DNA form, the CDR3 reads TGTGCCAGCAGCCTGAGGGGCATTGCTGAAGCTTTCTTT. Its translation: CASSLRGIAEAFF.

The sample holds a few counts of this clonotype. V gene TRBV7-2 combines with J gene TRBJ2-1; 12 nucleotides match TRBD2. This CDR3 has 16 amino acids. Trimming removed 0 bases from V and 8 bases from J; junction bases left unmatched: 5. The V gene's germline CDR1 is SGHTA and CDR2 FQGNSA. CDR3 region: CASSLAVLAGGYEQFF. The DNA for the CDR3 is TGTGCCAGCAGCTTAGCCGTCCTAGCGGGGGGGTATGAGCAGTTCTTC.